The text below deals with one T cell receptor (beta chain). Its antigen is as yet unknown. The assay was immunoSEQ multiplex PCR, and TCRdb's table has in-frame clones only and misses some. The sample includes over 50,000 clones, about 85% of them seen just once. The sample belongs to a study of PD-1 blockade in classical Hodgkin lymphoma. The sample's time point: cycle 4 day 1 (C4D1), after less than 7 weeks of nivolumab. Every patient experienced relapse after autologous stem cell transplantation, and brentuximab vedotin exposure varied. Study observations and caveats: Reports described newly diagnosed patients as having lower baseline TCR diversity than healthy donors.

Between the trimmed V and J ends, which lost 5 bases and 1 base, there was a span of 6 bases. This CDR3 is 13 amino acids long. Germline CDR1 and CDR2: MNHEY and SMNVEV (reference sequence). The chain links TRBV27 to TRBJ1-5; D is unclear. This specimen was peripheral blood mononuclear cells (PBMCs), taken before the fourth cycle of nivolumab. The origin of this receptor is a human donor with classical Hodgkin lymphoma. CDR3: CASSDRSNQPQHF. The CDR3 region has the DNA TGTGCCAGCAGTGACCGGAGCAATCAGCCCCAGCATTTT.